What follows are 3 T cell receptor beta chains derived from one specimen sequenced in a study of T cell responses to AZD1222 COVID-19 vaccine. This table comes from immunoSEQ multiplex PCR, and its TCRdb copy is limited to in-frame clones, with some not included. In the table there are over 120,000 clones, more than 90% of which are singletons. The specimen was peripheral blood, collected on day 0 of AZD1222 vaccination. The receptors shown here come from an adult in good health.

The CDR3, as DNA: TGTGCCAGCAGTTTTCAGGGACAGGGCGTTGAAAAACTGTTTTTT. Its protein is CASSFQGQGVEKLFF. J is TRBJ1-4 and V is TRBV28, with 9 bases fitting TRBD1. With 3 bases clipped from V and 7 bases from J, the junction kept 6 bases outside the gene matches. This CDR3 region has 15 residues. CDR1 and CDR2 from the germline V gene are MDHEN and SYDVKM. Looking up the rest from reference TRBV28 and TRBJ1-4 gives the full variable domain: DVKVTQSSRYLVKRTGEKVFLECVQDMDHENMFWYRQDPGLGLRLIYFSYDVKMKEKGDIPEGYSVSREKKERFSLILESASTNQTSMYLCASSFQGQGVEKLFFGSGTQLSVL.

The CDR3 nucleotides read TGTGCCACCCAAGGGAGGGTTCGGATTGAAGCTTTCTTT. Translation gives CATQGRVRIEAFF. The chain has TRBV2 and TRBJ1-1; the D is unclear. Germline loops: CDR1 SNHLY, CDR2 FYNNEI. This CDR3 spans 13 amino acids. The V and J ends lost 10 bases and 7 bases respectively, with 19 bases between them. Complete variable domain (other parts from reference TRBV2 and TRBJ1-1): EPEVTQTPSHQVTQMGQEVILRCVPISNHLYFYWYRQILGQKVEFLVSFYNNEISEKSEIFDDQFSVERPDGSNFTLKIRSTKLEDSAMYFCATQGRVRIEAFFGQGTRLTVV.

V is TRBV24-1 and J is TRBJ1-5; tentatively, D is TRBD1 (5 bases). This CDR3 contains 15 residues. V shed 7 bases and J shed 4 bases, with 16 bases lying between them. Germline V gene data show CDR1 as KGHDR and CDR2 as SFDVKD. As DNA, the CDR3 is TGTGCCACCAGCCCCCCCGGGACGTTGAATCAGCCCCAGCATTTT. Residues: CATSPPGTLNQPQHF.